A single sample is the source of the 2 T cell receptor beta chains below, sequenced in a study of metastatic and nonmetastatic thyroid tumors. Patients were all untreated before their thyroid surgery. TCRdb re-called clones via MiXCR from the PCR reads. Of about 49,000 clones listed, 3.5% to 5% are singletons. Sequences were obtained from blood. Receptors were obtained from a female donor with papillary thyroid cancer or a benign thyroid nodule (not recorded which). Some clones in this sample may be carry-over from other donors' samples.

This clone came up a few times. A much larger clone is a single base away; this may be a read error. The CDR3 region has the DNA TGTGCCAGCAGTGTTGGGTTGGAGGGGGTCGGTGGCCACACCTTC. Protein sequence: CASSVGLEGVGGHTF. The chain combines TRBV6-2 or TRBV6-3 with TRBJ1-2; D might be TRBD1 (6 bases). The CDR3 is made up of 15 amino acids. Germline V lookup: CDR1 MNHEY, CDR2 SVGEGT.

This clone was counted a few times. The genes are TRBV20-1 and TRBJ2-6, with D possibly matching TRBD1 (6 bases). The germline V gene encodes CDR1 DFQATT and CDR2 SNEGSKA (reference sequence). The CDR3 is 15 amino acids. V was pared by 6 bases and J by 8 bases, with 20 bases between. The CDR3 DNA reads as TGCAGTGCCCCCAAGCGGACAGATTTCTCCAACGTCCTGACTTTC. Translation: CSAPKRTDFSNVLTF.